This T cell receptor (beta chain) is from a study of vaccination effects on CD4 cells after COVID-19. Clones were read by immunoSEQ multiplex PCR, and TCRdb kept only the in-frame ones, dropping some. The sample includes about 72,000 clones, approximately 82% of them seen just once. Germline loops: CDR1 SGHTA, CDR2 FQGNSA. Germline trimming cut 1 base from V and 5 bases from J; bases unmatched to any gene: 8. The CDR3 loop spans 16 amino acids. Study observations and caveats: Only a few convalescent patients and no early post-infection timepoints featured in the study. By a late point after vaccination, infection- and vaccine-induced clones had shrunk markedly through clonal contraction.

Sequencing was preceded by expansion of antigen-specific CD4+ T cells with viral peptide pools in the ViraFEST assay. Culture lasted around eleven days before CD4+ T cell isolation. The participants, recipients of two vaccine doses, got either BNT162b2 or mRNA-1273. Among the vaccine recipients, none had a prior SARS-CoV-2 infection, and nucleocapsid antibodies were negative. Regarding this clone: Its antigen is undetermined.

The TCR was taken from a human donor who received a COVID-19 vaccine. The source material was CD4+ T cells from PBMCs cultured with HCoV-229E spike peptides, sampled after COVID-19 vaccination. The chain has TRBV7-2 and TRBJ2-5, with 9 bases fitting TRBD1. The CDR3 DNA reads TGTGCCAGCAGCTTAGTTGGGACAGGGTTCGGGGAGACCCAGTACTTC. Its protein product is CASSLVGTGFGETQYF. Filled out from reference TRBV7-2 and TRBJ2-5, the complete variable domain reads GAGVSQSPSNKVTEKGKDVELRCDPISGHTALYWYRQSLGQGLEFLIYFQGNSAPDKSGLPSDRFSAERTGGSVSTLTIQRTQQEDSAVYLCASSLVGTGFGETQYFGPGTRLLVL.